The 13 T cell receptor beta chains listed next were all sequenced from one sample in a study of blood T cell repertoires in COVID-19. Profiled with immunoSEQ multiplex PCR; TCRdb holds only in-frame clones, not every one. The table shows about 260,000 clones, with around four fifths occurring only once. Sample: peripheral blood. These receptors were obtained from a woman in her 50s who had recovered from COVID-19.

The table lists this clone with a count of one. CDR3 in amino acids: CASSLQVAGANVLTF. The CDR3 bases are TGTGCCAGCAGTTTACAGGTAGCTGGGGCCAACGTCCTGACTTTC. The V gene is TRBV6-2 or TRBV6-3, the J gene TRBJ2-6, with D tentatively TRBD1 (5 bases). Germline values: CDR1 MNHEY, CDR2 SVGEGT. With 4 bases removed from V and 2 bases from J, the gap between germline ends came to 9 bases. The CDR3 extends over 15 amino acids.

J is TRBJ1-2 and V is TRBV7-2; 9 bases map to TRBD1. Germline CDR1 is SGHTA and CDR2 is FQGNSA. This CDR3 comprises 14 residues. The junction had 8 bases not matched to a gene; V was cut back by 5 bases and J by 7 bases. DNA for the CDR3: TGTGCCAGCAGCCTGGGACAGGGCGTGGGTGGCTACACCTTC. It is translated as CASSLGQGVGGYTF.

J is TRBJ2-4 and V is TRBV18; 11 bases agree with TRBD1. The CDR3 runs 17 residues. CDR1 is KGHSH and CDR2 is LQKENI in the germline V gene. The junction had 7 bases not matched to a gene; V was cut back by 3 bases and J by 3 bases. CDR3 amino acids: CASSPWDRGEVKNIQYF. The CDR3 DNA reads TGTGCCAGCTCACCGTGGGACAGGGGGGAGGTCAAAAACATTCAGTACTTC. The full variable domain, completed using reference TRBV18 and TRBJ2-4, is NAGVMQNPRHLVRRRGQEARLRCSPMKGHSHVYWYRQLPEEGLKFMVYLQKENIIDESGMPKERFSAEFPKEGPSILRIQQVVRGDSAAYFCASSPWDRGEVKNIQYFGAGTRLSVL.

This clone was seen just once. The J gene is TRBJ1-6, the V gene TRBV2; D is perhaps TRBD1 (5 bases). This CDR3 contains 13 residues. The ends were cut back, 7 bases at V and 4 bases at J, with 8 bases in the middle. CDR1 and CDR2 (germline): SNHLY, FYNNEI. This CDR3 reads CASMTDYNSPLHF. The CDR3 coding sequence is TGTGCCAGCATGACAGATTATAATTCACCCCTCCACTTT.

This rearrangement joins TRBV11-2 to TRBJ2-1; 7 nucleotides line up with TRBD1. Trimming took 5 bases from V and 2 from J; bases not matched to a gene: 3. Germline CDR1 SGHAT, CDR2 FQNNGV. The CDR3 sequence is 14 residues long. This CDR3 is CASSRQGPYNEQFF. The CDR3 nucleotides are TGTGCCAGCAGCCGACAGGGACCCTACAATGAGCAGTTCTTC.

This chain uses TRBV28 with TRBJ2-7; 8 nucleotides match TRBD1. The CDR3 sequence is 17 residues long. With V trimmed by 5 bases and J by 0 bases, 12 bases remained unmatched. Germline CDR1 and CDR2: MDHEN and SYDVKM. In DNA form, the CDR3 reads TGTGCCAGCAGTCCCGTAGCCGGGACAGGACCCTCCTACGAGCAGTACTTC. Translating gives CASSPVAGTGPSYEQYF.

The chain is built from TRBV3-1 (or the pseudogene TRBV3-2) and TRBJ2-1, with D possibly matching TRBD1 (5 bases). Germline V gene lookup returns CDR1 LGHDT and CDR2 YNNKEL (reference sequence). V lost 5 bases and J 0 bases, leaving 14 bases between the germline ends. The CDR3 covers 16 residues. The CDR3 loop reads CASSTHRSSSYNEQFF. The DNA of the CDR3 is TGTGCCAGCAGCACCCACAGGTCCAGCTCCTACAATGAGCAGTTCTTC.

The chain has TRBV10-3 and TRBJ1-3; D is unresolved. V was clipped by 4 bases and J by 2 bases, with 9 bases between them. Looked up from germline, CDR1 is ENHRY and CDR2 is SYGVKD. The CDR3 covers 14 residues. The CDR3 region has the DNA TGTGCCATCAGTGTGGAGGCTACTGGAAACACCATATATTTT. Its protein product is CAISVEATGNTIYF.

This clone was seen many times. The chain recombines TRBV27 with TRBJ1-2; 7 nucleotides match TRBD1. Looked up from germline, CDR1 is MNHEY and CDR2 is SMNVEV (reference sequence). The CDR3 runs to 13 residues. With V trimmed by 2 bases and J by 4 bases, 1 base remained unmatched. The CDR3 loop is CASSLGTAYGYTF. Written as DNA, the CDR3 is TGTGCCAGCAGTTTAGGGACAGCCTATGGCTACACCTTC.

The CDR3 region has the DNA TGTGCCAGCAGTACCGGGACAGGGGTAGGTTTTGACTACGAGCAGTACTTC. This translates into CASSTGTGVGFDYEQYF. The chain carries TRBV28 and TRBJ2-7; 10 bases are shared with TRBD1. With V trimmed by 5 bases and J by 3 bases, 13 bases remained unmatched. There are 17 residues in the CDR3. CDR1 and CDR2 from the germline V gene are MDHEN and SYDVKM.

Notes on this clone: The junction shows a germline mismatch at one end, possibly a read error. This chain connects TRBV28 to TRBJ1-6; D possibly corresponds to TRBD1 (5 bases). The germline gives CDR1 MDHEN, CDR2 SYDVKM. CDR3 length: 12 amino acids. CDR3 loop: CATGLNNSPLHF. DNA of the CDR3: TGCGCAACGGGACTGAATAATTCACCCCTCCACTTT.

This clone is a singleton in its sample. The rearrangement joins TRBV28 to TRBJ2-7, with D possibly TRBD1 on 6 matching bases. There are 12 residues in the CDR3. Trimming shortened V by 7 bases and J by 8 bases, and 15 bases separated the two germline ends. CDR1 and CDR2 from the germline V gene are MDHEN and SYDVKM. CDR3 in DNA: TGTGCCAGCAATTCACAGGGATCCAAGCAGTACTTC. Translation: CASNSQGSKQYF.

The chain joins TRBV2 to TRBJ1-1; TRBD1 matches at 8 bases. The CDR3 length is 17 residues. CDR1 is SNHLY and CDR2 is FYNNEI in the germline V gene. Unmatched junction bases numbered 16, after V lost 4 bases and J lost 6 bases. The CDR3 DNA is TGTGCCAGCAGTGCCGGCAGGACAGGGTCTCTCGTCGCTGAAGCTTTCTTT. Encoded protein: CASSAGRTGSLVAEAFF.